One and the same sample provided the 7 T cell receptor beta chains below, sequenced in a study of blood T cell repertoires in COVID-19. Profiling relied on immunoSEQ multiplex PCR, and the TCRdb table lists in-frame clones only, not all of them. The sample comprises about 260,000 clones, under 95% of which are singletons, and 2.5% to 3% rests with the top ten. Material: PBMCs or T cells enriched from blood (not recorded which). These receptors all come from a man between 35 and 55 years old who had been exposed to COVID-19.

This clone was detected only once. The rearrangement joins TRBV30 to TRBJ2-2; TRBD1 is a possible D gene (6 bases). Germline V gene sequence: CDR1 GTSNPN, CDR2 SVGIG (reference sequence). Trimming shortened V by 3 bases and J by 3 bases, and 11 bases separated the two germline ends. This CDR3 comprises 14 residues. This CDR3 reads CAWRRGSDTGELFF. The CDR3 coding sequence is TGTGCCTGGAGAAGGGGGTCGGACACCGGGGAGCTGTTTTTT.

This rearrangement joins TRBV28 to TRBJ1-2; D possibly corresponds to TRBD1 (5 bases). In germline, CDR1 is MDHEN, CDR2 SYDVKM. The CDR3 runs 12 residues. Trimming pared 7 bases from V and 3 bases from J, leaving 9 bases between. The CDR3 is CASTPGDYGYTF. CDR3 bases: TGTGCCAGCACTCCGGGGGACTATGGCTACACCTTC.

The chain links TRBV11-3 to TRBJ2-7; D is undetermined. The CDR3 is made up of 11 amino acids. V shed 3 bases and J shed 6 bases, with 6 bases lying between them. Per the germline V gene, CDR1 is SGHNT and CDR2 is YENEEA. The CDR3 nucleotides are TGTGCCAGCAGCTTCGGCGGCGAGCAGTACTTC. This codes for CASSFGGEQYF. The full variable domain, rest sourced from reference TRBV11-3 and TRBJ2-7, is EAGVVQSPRYKIIEKKQPVAFWCNPISGHNTLYWYLQNLGQGPELLIRYENEEAVDDSQLPKDRFSAERLKGVDSTLKIQPAELGDSAVYLCASSFGGEQYFGPGTRLTVT.

This sequence joins TRBV19 and TRBJ1-5; 7 bases map to TRBD1. The CDR3 spans 13 residues. V was clipped by 6 bases and J by 5 bases; unmatched bases: 4. The germline V gene has CDR1 LNHDA and CDR2 SQIVND (reference sequence). Here the CDR3 reads CASRGTVDQPQHF. The DNA for the CDR3 is TGTGCCAGTAGGGGGACAGTGGATCAGCCCCAGCATTTT.

CDR3 region: CASSQVAGDTEAFF. The CDR3 DNA reads TGCGCCAGCAGCCAAGTGGCAGGGGACACTGAAGCTTTCTTT. The genes are TRBV4-1 and TRBJ1-1, with D possibly matching TRBD1 (6 bases). The V gene's germline CDR1 is MGHRA and CDR2 YSYEKL. The CDR3 is 14 amino acids. The ends were cut back, 1 base at V and 3 bases at J, with 9 bases in the middle.

This clone has just one count. The rearrangement joins TRBV4-3 to TRBJ2-1; 7 bases agree with TRBD1. From germline, CDR1 is LGHNA and CDR2 YSLEER. CDR3 length: 16 residues. V lost 4 bases, J lost 0 bases, and 6 bases stayed unmatched. The CDR3 loop is CASSPTGLSSYNEQFF. The CDR3 DNA is TGCGCCAGCAGCCCGACAGGGTTAAGCTCCTACAATGAGCAGTTCTTC.

A single count supports this clone. The chain links TRBV28 to TRBJ1-2, with 7 bases lining up with TRBD1. Germline V gene sequence: CDR1 MDHEN, CDR2 SYDVKM. The CDR3 length is 18 residues. Trimming removed 1 base from V and 5 bases from J; junction bases left unmatched: 16. CDR3 sequence (DNA): TGTGCCAGCAGTTTATACGACTTTGATGACAGGGACGTATATGGCTACACCTTC. Translation gives CASSLYDFDDRDVYGYTF.